A single TCR beta chain is shown here with its context. Antigen: not known. There are 13 residues in the CDR3. Per germline, CDR1 ENHRY and CDR2 SYGVKD. Trimming stripped 6 bases from V and 2 bases from J, with 10 bases between. The data are from a study of CD8 T cells in ankylosing spondylitis. Broader study findings: Ankylosing spondylitis blood appeared to carry a characteristic TCR beta motif of several highly homologous variants.

TCRdb processed the 5' RACE reads anew with MiXCR; each CDR3 protein has one entry. In the table there are 200,000 to 250,000 distinct CDR3 sequences, under 30% of which are singletons. The sequencing input was blood, either unsorted or a sorted T cell fraction (not recorded which). J is TRBJ2-5 and V is TRBV10-3; D is possibly TRBD1 or TRBD2 (5 bases each). This clonotype originated in a male donor with ankylosing spondylitis or in good health (not recorded which). CDR3 in DNA: TGTGCCATCAGGCCGGGACCGCAAGAGACCCAGTACTTC. Translated: CAIRPGPQETQYF.